The present T cell receptor beta chain was sequenced within a study of blood T cell repertoires in COVID-19. Background on the study: Donors in the United States, Italy and Spain gave samples during acute or convalescent COVID-19.

Methods used by the authors: Estimates of nucleated cell counts were drawn from the amplification of reference gene primers. The method was immunoSEQ multiplex PCR; TCRdb's version includes in-frame clones alone and lacks a portion of them. V, J and clone size are taken as reported in that table, and D and trimming were inferred from the DNA itself. The sample has about 52,000 clones; about 83% are singletons. With 4 bases removed from V and 5 bases from J, the gap between germline ends came to 12 bases. The CDR3 is 13 amino acids. CDR1 is SEHNR, CDR2 FQNEAQ, per germline (reference sequence). This clone showed up just once.

This receptor was obtained from a man aged 65 to 79 with active COVID-19. The sample taken for sequencing was peripheral blood. This chain links TRBV7-9 with TRBJ2-7, with a weak D call TRBD1 (6 bases). The chain's CDR3 is CASSSQGVDEQYF. The CDR3 bases are TGTGCCAGCAGCTCACAGGGTGTCGACGAGCAGTACTTC. Supplemented by reference TRBV7-9 and TRBJ2-7, the full variable domain reads DTGVSQNPRHKITKRGQNVTFRCDPISEHNRLYWYRQTLGQGPEFLTYFQNEAQLEKSRLLSDRFSAERPKGSFSTLEIQRTEQGDSAMYLCASSSQGVDEQYFGPGTRLTVT.